This T cell receptor beta chain was profiled in a study of a mutant IDH1 vaccine in newly diagnosed glioma. Across the study: Treated patients, approximately 62% male and approximately 38% female, averaged approximately 40 years of age.

Worth noting for this clone: Its cognate antigen is unknown.

Sample time point: week 35, safety follow-up. Every vaccination contained 300 ug of the mutant IDH1 20-mer peptide and was paired with topical imiquimod. Trimming took off 7 bases at V and 8 bases at J, with 12 bases between the two ends. Germline V gene data show CDR1 as MNHEY and CDR2 as SVGAGI. This CDR3 contains 13 residues. Assay used: immunoSEQ multiplex PCR; TCRdb lists only in-frame clones, some missing. The profile shows some 44,000 clones, 75% to 85% of them singletons. The input for sequencing was PBMCs, taken from a glioma patient whose treatment included an IDH1 peptide vaccine. V is TRBV6-5 and J is TRBJ1-6; a possible D gene is TRBD1 (6 bases). The receptor was isolated from a woman aged 50 to 60 with glioma. CDR3 loop: CASKRTVDSPLHF. The CDR3, as DNA: TGTGCCAGCAAAAGGACAGTTGATTCACCCCTCCACTTT.